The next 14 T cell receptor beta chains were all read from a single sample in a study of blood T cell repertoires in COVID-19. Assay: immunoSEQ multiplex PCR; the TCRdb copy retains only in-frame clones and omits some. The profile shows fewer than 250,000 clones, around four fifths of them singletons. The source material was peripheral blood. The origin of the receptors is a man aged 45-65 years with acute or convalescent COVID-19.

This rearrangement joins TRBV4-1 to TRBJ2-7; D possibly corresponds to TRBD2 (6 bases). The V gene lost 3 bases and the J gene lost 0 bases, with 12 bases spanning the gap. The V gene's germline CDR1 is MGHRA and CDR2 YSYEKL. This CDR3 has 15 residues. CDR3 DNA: TGCGCCAGCAGCCAGGCTGAGCGGGCCTCCTACGAGCAGTACTTC. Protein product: CASSQAERASYEQYF.

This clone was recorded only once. CDR3 sequence (DNA): TGCGCCAGCAGCCCCCGGGACAGAGAGACCCAGTACTTC. Protein sequence: CASSPRDRETQYF. J is TRBJ2-5 and V is TRBV4-1; 7 bases are shared with TRBD1. Germline CDR1 is MGHRA and CDR2 is YSYEKL. This CDR3 contains 13 residues. The ends lost 4 bases at V and 4 bases at J; junction bases unmatched: 3.

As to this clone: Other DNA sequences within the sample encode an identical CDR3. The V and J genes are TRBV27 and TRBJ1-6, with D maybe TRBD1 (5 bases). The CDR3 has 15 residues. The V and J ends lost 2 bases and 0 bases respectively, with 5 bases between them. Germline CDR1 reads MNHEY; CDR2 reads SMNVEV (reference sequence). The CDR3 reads CASSLQGSYNSPLHF. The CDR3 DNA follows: TGTGCCAGCAGTTTACAGGGCTCCTATAATTCACCCCTCCACTTT.

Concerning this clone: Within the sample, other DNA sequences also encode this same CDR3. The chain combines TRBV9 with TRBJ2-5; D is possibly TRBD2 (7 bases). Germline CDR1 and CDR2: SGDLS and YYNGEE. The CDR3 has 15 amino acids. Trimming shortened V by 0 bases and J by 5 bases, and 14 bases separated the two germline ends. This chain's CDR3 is CASSVDGGRGETQYF. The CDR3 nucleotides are TGTGCCAGCAGCGTAGACGGGGGGCGGGGGGAGACCCAGTACTTC.

As DNA, the CDR3 is TGTGCCAGCTCATTACTAAGGTGGGGGGACACTGAAGCTTTCTTT. Its translation is CASSLLRWGDTEAFF. The chain couples TRBV18 to TRBJ1-1, with D perhaps matching TRBD1 (5 bases). This CDR3 spans 15 amino acids. Germline V lookup: CDR1 KGHSH, CDR2 LQKENI. V gave up 5 bases and J gave up 3 bases, with 16 bases separating them.

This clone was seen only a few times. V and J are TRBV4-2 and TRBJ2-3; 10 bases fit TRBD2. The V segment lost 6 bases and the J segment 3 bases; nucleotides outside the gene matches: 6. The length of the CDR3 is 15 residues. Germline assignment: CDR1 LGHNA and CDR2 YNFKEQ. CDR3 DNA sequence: TGTGCCAGCAGTTCCTTAGCGGGGGGTACAGATACGCAGTATTTT. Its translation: CASSSLAGGTDTQYF.

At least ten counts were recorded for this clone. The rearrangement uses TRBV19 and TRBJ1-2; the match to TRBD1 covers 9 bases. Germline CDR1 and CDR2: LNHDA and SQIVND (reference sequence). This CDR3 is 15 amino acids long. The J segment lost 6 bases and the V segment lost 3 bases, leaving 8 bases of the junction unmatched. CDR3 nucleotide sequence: TGTGCCAGTAGTATCAGCCTGACAGGGGGGGATGGCTACACCTTC. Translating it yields CASSISLTGGDGYTF.

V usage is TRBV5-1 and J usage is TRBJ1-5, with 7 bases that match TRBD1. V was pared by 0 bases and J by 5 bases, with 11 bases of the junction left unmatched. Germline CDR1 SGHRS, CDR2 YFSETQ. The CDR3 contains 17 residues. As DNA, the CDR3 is TGCGCCAGCAGCTTGGAACCATACCGACAGGGAGATCAGCCCCAGCATTTT. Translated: CASSLEPYRQGDQPQHF.

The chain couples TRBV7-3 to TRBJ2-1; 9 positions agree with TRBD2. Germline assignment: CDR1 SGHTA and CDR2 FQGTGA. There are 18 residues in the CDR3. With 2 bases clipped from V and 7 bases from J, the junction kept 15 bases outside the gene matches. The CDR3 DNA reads TGTGCCAGCAGCTTACAGCCCCCTGCAAGCGGGGGGTCTAATGAGCAGTTCTTC. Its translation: CASSLQPPASGGSNEQFF.

This CDR3 is CASSLGTSGYEQYF. The DNA of the CDR3 is TGCGCCAGCAGCTTGGGGACTAGCGGCTACGAGCAGTACTTC. V usage is TRBV5-1 and J usage is TRBJ2-7; TRBD2 matches 10 bases. Germline V gene lookup returns CDR1 SGHRS and CDR2 YFSETQ. Trimming at V came to 0 bases and at J to 3 bases, leaving 0 bases not matched to a gene. The CDR3 length is 14 residues.

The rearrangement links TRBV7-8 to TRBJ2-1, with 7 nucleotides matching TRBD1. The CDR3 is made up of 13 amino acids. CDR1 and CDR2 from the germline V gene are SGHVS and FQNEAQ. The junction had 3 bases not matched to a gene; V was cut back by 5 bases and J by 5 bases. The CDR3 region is CASSGTANNEQFF. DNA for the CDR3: TGTGCCAGCAGCGGGACAGCTAACAATGAGCAGTTCTTC. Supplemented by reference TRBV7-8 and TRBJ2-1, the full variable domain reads GAGVSQSPRYKVAKRGQDVALRCDPISGHVSLFWYQQALGQGPEFLTYFQNEAQLDKSGLPSDRFFAERPEGSVSTLKIQRTQQEDSAVYLCASSGTANNEQFFGPGTRLTVL.

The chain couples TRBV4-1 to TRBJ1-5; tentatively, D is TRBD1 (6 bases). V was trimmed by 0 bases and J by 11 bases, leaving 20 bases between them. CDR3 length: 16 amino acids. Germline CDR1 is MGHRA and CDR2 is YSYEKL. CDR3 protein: CASSQDPRGELVAQHF. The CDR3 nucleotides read TGCGCCAGCAGCCAAGATCCCAGGGGCGAGTTGGTTGCCCAGCATTTT.

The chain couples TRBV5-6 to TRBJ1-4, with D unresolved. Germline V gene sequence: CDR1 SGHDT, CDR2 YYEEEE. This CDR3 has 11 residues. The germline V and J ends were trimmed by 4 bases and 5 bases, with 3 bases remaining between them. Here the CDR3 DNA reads TGTGCCAGCAGCCAAAATGAAAAACTGTTTTTT. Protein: CASSQNEKLFF.

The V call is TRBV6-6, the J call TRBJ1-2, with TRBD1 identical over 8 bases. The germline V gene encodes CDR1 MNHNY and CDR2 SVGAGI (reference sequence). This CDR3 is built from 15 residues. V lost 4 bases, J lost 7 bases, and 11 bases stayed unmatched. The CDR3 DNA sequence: TGTGCCAGCAGTTTCGGACAGGGCGCCATCGGTGGCTACACCTTC. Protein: CASSFGQGAIGGYTF.